Listed below are T cell receptor beta chains from one sample, sequenced in a study of T cell responses to AZD1222 COVID-19 vaccine. The table came from immunoSEQ multiplex PCR; TCRdb's copy has only in-frame clones and leaves some out. Counted here are about 150,000 clones, over 75% occurring once; the ten biggest clones make up around 1.5%. The sequenced sample was peripheral blood, obtained on day 0 of AZD1222 vaccination. The source is an adult in good health. The CDR3 runs from the conserved cysteine through the conserved F or W. The D gene is left open where the match is weak. For some rows the clone size is stated as once, few or many, or as a class when expanded; others skip it.

CDR3aa	CDR3nt	d_gene	abundance	v_gene	j_gene
CASSLSRTRSGEAFF	TGTGCCAGCAGTTTATCCCGGACCCGGTCGGGTGAAGCTTTCTTT	NA	NA	TRBV27	TRBJ1-1
CASSRGGGRSNYGYTF	TGTGCCAGCAGCCGGGGGGGAGGCCGTTCTAACTATGGCTACACCTTC	NA	NA	TRBV9	TRBJ1-2
CASSLNDEGYTF	TGTGCCAGCAGTTTGAATGACGAGGGCTACACCTTC	NA	NA	TRBV12-3/TRBV12-4	TRBJ1-2
CASSLEWGGIAGSNQPQHF	TGTGCCAGCAGCCTGGAATGGGGTGGAATTGCGGGTAGCAATCAGCCCCAGCATTTT	NA	NA	TRBV5-5	TRBJ1-5
CASSQARDGVYGYTF	TGCGCCAGCAGCCAAGCCCGGGACGGGGTCTATGGCTACACCTTC	NA	NA	TRBV4-3	TRBJ1-2
CASSPGQPYEQYF	TGCGCCAGCAGCCCTGGTCAGCCCTACGAGCAGTACTTC	NA	NA	TRBV5-1	TRBJ2-7
CASSYWDQRGDTQYF	TGTGCCAGCAGTTACTGGGACCAGCGGGGAGATACGCAGTATTTT	TRBD2	NA	TRBV6-2/TRBV6-3	TRBJ2-3
CASSKRSGRGNQPQHF	TGTGCCAGCAGCAAACGTTCGGGACGGGGCAATCAGCCCCAGCATTTT	NA	NA	TRBV21-1	TRBJ1-5
CASSGAVEIITEAFF	TGCGCCAGCAGCGGGGCAGTTGAAATTATAACTGAAGCTTTCTTT	NA	NA	TRBV4-3	TRBJ1-1
CASRGRNNQPQHF	TGTGCCAGCAGAGGACGGAACAATCAGCCCCAGCATTTT	NA	once	TRBV2	TRBJ1-5
CASSQGAGDSYEQYF	TGCGCCAGCAGCCAAGGAGCGGGGGACTCCTACGAGCAGTACTTC	TRBD2	NA	TRBV4-1	TRBJ2-7
CASSPGHGIGSPLHF	TGTGCCAGCAGCCCAGGACACGGTATAGGGTCACCCCTCCACTTT	NA	NA	TRBV27	TRBJ1-6
CASSAELNTEAFF	TGTGCCAGCAGCGCGGAACTAAACACTGAAGCTTTCTTT	NA	NA	TRBV7-3	TRBJ1-1
CASSPQRTSGGALGEQFF	TGTGCCAGCAGCCCACAACGGACTAGCGGGGGGGCCCTAGGTGAGCAGTTCTTC	TRBD2	NA	TRBV7-2	TRBJ2-1
CASSIPGDQPQHF	TGTGCCAGTAGTATACCGGGGGATCAGCCCCAGCATTTT	NA	NA	TRBV19	TRBJ1-5
CASSSQGGHNEQFF	TGTGCCAGCAGCTCCCAGGGGGGTCACAATGAGCAGTTCTTC	NA	NA	TRBV7-3	TRBJ2-1
CASSQTGTGVGYTF	TGCGCCAGCAGCCAGACCGGGACAGGGGTTGGCTACACCTTC	TRBD1	NA	TRBV4-3	TRBJ1-2
CASSQEWGTTEAFF	TGTGCCAGCAGCCAAGAGTGGGGGACCACTGAAGCTTTCTTT	NA	once	TRBV3-1/TRBV3-2	TRBJ1-1
CASSLVGQGQGRPEAFF	TGCGCCAGCAGCTTGGTTGGCCAGGGACAGGGTCGCCCTGAAGCTTTCTTT	TRBD1	NA	TRBV5-1	TRBJ1-1
CAISPREENTEAFF	TGTGCCATCAGCCCCCGGGAGGAGAACACTGAAGCTTTCTTT	NA	NA	TRBV10-3	TRBJ1-1
CASSLASQGGETQYF	TGTGCTAGCAGCTTAGCGAGTCAGGGCGGGGAGACCCAGTACTTC	NA	once	TRBV7-7	TRBJ2-5
CAGGDRVFGGYTF	TGTGCCGGAGGGGACAGGGTTTTTGGTGGCTACACCTTC	TRBD1	NA	TRBV2	TRBJ1-2
CASSLGAASGNTIYF	TGTGCCAGCAGCTTGGGGGCAGCCTCTGGAAACACCATATATTTT	NA	NA	TRBV5-4	TRBJ1-3
CASSFGYGYTF	TGTGCCAGCAGTTTTGGCTATGGCTACACCTTC	NA	NA	TRBV12-3/TRBV12-4	TRBJ1-2
CASGTGVINEQFF	TGTGCCAGTGGGACAGGGGTAATCAATGAGCAGTTCTTC	TRBD1	NA	TRBV28	TRBJ2-1
CSVGGQDNSPLHF	TGCAGCGTTGGAGGGCAAGATAATTCACCCCTCCACTTT	NA	NA	TRBV29-1	TRBJ1-6
CASSEQQGIPYEQYF	TGTGCCAGCAGTGAACAACAGGGGATCCCCTACGAGCAGTACTTC	TRBD1	NA	TRBV6-1	TRBJ2-7